This T cell receptor (beta chain) was recorded in a study of blood T cells in healthy people across ages. The table lists this clonotype with a few counts. Using a J-beta primer mix together with a sample-barcoded 5' primer, a second PCR was run for roughly 7 to 11 cycles. TCRdb re-called the 5' RACE reads through MiXCR, storing one row per CDR3 protein. The table has about 580,000 distinct CDR3 sequences, 40% to 55% seen once. The ends lost 0 bases at V and 5 bases at J; junction bases unmatched: 5. Germline V gene sequence: CDR1 SGHRS, CDR2 YFSETQ. The CDR3 length is 16 residues. The sequence derives from a man older than 75 in good health. Sequencing was carried out using blood. The V gene is TRBV5-1, the J gene TRBJ2-3; 11 positions agree with TRBD2. Here the CDR3 reads CASSLEGGLAVDTQYF. In DNA form, the CDR3 reads TGCGCCAGCAGCTTGGAGGGGGGACTAGCGGTAGATACGCAGTATTTT. The entire variable domain, with the rest obtained from reference TRBV5-1 and TRBJ2-3, is as follows: KAGVTQTPRYLIKTRGQQVTLSCSPISGHRSVSWYQQTPGQGLQFLFEYFSETQRNKGNFPGRFSGRQFSNSRSEMNVSTLELGDSALYLCASSLEGGLAVDTQYFGPGTRLTVL.